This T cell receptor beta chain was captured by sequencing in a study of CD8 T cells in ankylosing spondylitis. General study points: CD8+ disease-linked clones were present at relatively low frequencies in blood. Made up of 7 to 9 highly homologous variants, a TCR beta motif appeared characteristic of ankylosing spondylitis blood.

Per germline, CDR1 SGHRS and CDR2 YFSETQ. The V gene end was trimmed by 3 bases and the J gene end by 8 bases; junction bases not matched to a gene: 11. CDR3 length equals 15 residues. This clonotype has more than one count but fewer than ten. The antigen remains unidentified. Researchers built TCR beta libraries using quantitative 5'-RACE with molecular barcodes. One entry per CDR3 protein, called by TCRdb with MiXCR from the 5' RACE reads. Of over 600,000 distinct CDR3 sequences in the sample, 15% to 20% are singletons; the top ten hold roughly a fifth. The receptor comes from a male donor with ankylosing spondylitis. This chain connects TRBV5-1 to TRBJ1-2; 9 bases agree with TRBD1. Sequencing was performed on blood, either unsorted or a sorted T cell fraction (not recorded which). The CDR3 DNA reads TGCGCCAGCAGCTACACCGGACAGGGGACGGGCGGCTACACCTTC. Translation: CASSYTGQGTGGYTF.